This T cell receptor beta chain was documented in a study of cytomegalovirus exposure and HLA in healthy donors. Whole-study results and caveats: The authors later found TCR association rates varying by HLA locus, with DRB1 most and HLA-C fewest. The analysis excluded some indistinguishable V segments, including TRBV6-2 and TRBV6-3. Reports credit the classifier with highly specific, highly sensitive diagnosis of cytomegalovirus status. Researchers reported in a later analysis that a missense DCLRE1C variant was tied to TCR beta V- and J-gene trimming.

Trimming took 5 bases from V and 3 from J, leaving 15 bases between them. The CDR3 is 15 amino acids. The germline CDR1 and CDR2 sequences are SEHNR and FQNEAQ (reference sequence). On this clone itself: Its target is unknown.

PCR used 60 Vbeta primers and 13 Jbeta primers. The method was immunoSEQ multiplex PCR; TCRdb's version includes in-frame clones alone and lacks a portion of them. Of about 120,000 clones in the sample, 66% were seen once. This TCR was sampled from a man aged 18-30 years in good health and CMV-seronegative. This chain links TRBV7-9 with TRBJ2-3, with a tentative D call TRBD1 (5 bases). Sequenced sample: PBMCs. The CDR3 DNA follows: TGTGCCAGCAGCGAAGGGGCTCAAGGGACAGATACGCAGTATTTT. This sequence encodes CASSEGAQGTDTQYF.